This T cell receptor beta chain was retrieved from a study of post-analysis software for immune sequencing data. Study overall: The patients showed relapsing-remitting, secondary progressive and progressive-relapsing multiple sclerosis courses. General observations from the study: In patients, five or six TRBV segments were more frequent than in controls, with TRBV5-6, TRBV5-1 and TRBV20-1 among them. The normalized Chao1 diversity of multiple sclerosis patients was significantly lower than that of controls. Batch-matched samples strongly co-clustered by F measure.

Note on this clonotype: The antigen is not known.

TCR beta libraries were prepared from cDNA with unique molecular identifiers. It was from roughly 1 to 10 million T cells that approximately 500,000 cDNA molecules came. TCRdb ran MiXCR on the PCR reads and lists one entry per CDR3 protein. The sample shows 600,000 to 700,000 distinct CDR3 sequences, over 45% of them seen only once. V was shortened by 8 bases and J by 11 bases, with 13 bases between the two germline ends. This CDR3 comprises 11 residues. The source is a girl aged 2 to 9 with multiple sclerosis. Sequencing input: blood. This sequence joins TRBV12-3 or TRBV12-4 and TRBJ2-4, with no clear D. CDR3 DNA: TGTGCCAGCGGCCAAACAGCCGTTCAGTACTTC. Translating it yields CASGQTAVQYF.